A selection of T cell receptor beta chains follows, all from one sample in a study of cytomegalovirus exposure and HLA in healthy donors. The data were produced by immunoSEQ multiplex PCR, yet TCRdb's version contains in-frame clones alone and is incomplete. The sample contains approximately 210,000 clones, around 87% of which appear only once. The sample was PBMCs. Receptors were obtained from a man between 25 and 39 years old in good health and CMV-seronegative. The CDR3 runs from the conserved cysteine through the conserved F or W. The D gene is left open where the match is weak. Size tells how often a clone was seen (once, few, many) or the class of an expanded clone, and some rows leave it out.

clone size: NA
J gene: TRBJ1-6
V gene: TRBV28
D gene: NA
CDR3 protein: CASSLTGPSPLHF
CDR3 DNA: TGTGCCAGCAGCCTGACAGGTCCCTCACCCCTCCACTTT

clone size: NA
J gene: TRBJ1-3
V gene: TRBV9
D gene: NA
CDR3 protein: CASSAQGSGGNTIYF
CDR3 DNA: TGTGCCAGCAGCGCACAGGGTAGCGGGGGAAACACCATATATTTT

clone size: NA
J gene: TRBJ2-1
V gene: TRBV2
D gene: TRBD2
CDR3 protein: CASSESSGRKREQFF
CDR3 DNA: TGTGCCAGCAGTGAGTCCAGCGGGAGAAAACGGGAGCAGTTCTTC

clone size: few
J gene: TRBJ1-4
V gene: TRBV5-4
D gene: TRBD1
CDR3 protein: CASSLFQGAPELF
CDR3 DNA: TGTGCCAGCAGCTTGTTTCAGGGGGCGCCGGAACTGTTT

clone size: NA
J gene: TRBJ2-5
V gene: TRBV11-2
D gene: NA
CDR3 protein: CASSLQGHAQIAQYF
CDR3 DNA: TGTGCCAGCAGCTTACAGGGACACGCTCAGATAGCCCAGTACTTC

clone size: NA
J gene: TRBJ1-5
V gene: TRBV28
D gene: NA
CDR3 protein: CASSLSFQTKLAQHF
CDR3 DNA: TGTGCCAGCAGTTTAAGCTTCCAAACGAAGCTAGCCCAGCATTTT

clone size: NA
J gene: TRBJ1-2
V gene: TRBV15
D gene: NA
CDR3 protein: CATSPDRNYGYTF
CDR3 DNA: TGTGCCACCAGCCCCGACAGGAACTATGGCTACACCTTC

clone size: NA
J gene: TRBJ1-6
V gene: TRBV4-2
D gene: NA
CDR3 protein: CASSQDEGIYNSPLHF
CDR3 DNA: TGTGCCAGCAGCCAAGATGAGGGAATTTATAATTCACCCCTCCACTTT

clone size: NA
J gene: TRBJ2-7
V gene: TRBV6-1
D gene: TRBD1
CDR3 protein: CASLVRDRGHEQYF
CDR3 DNA: TGTGCCAGCCTAGTAAGGGACAGGGGGCACGAGCAGTACTTC

clone size: few
J gene: TRBJ2-7
V gene: TRBV30
D gene: TRBD2
CDR3 protein: CAWNGGSSYEQYF
CDR3 DNA: TGTGCCTGGAACGGGGGGAGCTCCTACGAGCAGTACTTC